The 29 T cell receptor beta chains reported below all come from one sample, sequenced in a study of CD8 T cells in Susac syndrome. The authors reverse transcribed 0.5 to 1 ug RNA with random hexamers. TCRdb independently ran MiXCR on the immunoSEQ multiplex PCR reads; one entry per CDR3 protein. The table shows about 200,000 distinct CDR3 sequences, with 85% to 95% occurring only once. Material: CD4+ T cells from PBMCs. The source of these receptors is a human donor in good health.

The sample holds one count of this clonotype. The J gene is TRBJ2-4, the V gene TRBV24-1; 7 nucleotides line up with TRBD1. Germline lookup yields CDR1 KGHDR and CDR2 SFDVKD. The ends lost 8 bases at V and 5 bases at J; junction bases unmatched: 5. The CDR3 spans 13 residues. The CDR3: CATTVDRENIQYF. The CDR3 coding sequence is TGTGCCACCACGGTCGACAGGGAAAACATTCAGTACTTC.

V usage is TRBV7-2 and J usage is TRBJ1-2; TRBD1 might be the D (5 bases). This CDR3 is built from 15 residues. Germline V CDR1 and CDR2: SGHTA, FQGNSA. Trimming removed 2 bases from V and 4 bases from J, with 14 bases in between. Written as DNA, the CDR3 is TGTGCCAGCAGCTTATCGCTCTCAGGGATCTATGGCTACACCTTC. Protein sequence: CASSLSLSGIYGYTF.

The chain joins TRBV7-9 to TRBJ2-1, with no clear D. The CDR3 has 13 amino acids. Trimming cost V 0 bases and J 9 bases, with 9 bases left between them. CDR1 and CDR2 (germline): SEHNR, FQNEAQ (reference sequence). CDR3: CASSLAPLGEQFF. The CDR3 DNA follows: TGTGCCAGCAGCTTAGCCCCCTTGGGTGAGCAGTTCTTC.

The chain joins TRBV7-2 to TRBJ1-2; D is undetermined. The V end lost 8 bases, the J end lost 2 bases, and 6 bases lay between the germline ends. This CDR3 has 11 residues. Germline V CDR1 and CDR2: SGHTA, FQGNSA. CDR3 sequence reads: CASGGNYGYTF. The CDR3 region has the DNA TGTGCCAGCGGTGGGAACTATGGCTACACCTTC.

The chain recombines TRBV9 with TRBJ2-7, with TRBD1 matching 7 bases. CDR3 length: 15 amino acids. The V gene's germline CDR1 is SGDLS and CDR2 YYNGEE. J gave up 0 bases and V 9 bases, and 12 bases lay outside the gene matches. CDR3 region: CAILGTAASSYEQYV. The CDR3 DNA is TGTGCCATCCTGGGGACAGCGGCCTCCTCCTACGAGCAGTACGTC.

The chain couples TRBV6-5 to TRBJ1-1, with D possibly TRBD1 on 6 matching bases. CDR3 size: 14 residues. Germline assignment: CDR1 MNHEY and CDR2 SVGAGI. V shed 7 bases and J shed 1 base, with 13 bases lying between them. CDR3 loop: CASKPGAGNTEAFF. CDR3 sequence (DNA): TGTGCCAGCAAACCGGGGGCAGGGAACACTGAAGCTTTCTTT.

The V and J genes are TRBV15 and TRBJ2-5; no clear D gene. This CDR3 region has 14 residues. Germline CDR1 reads LNHNV; CDR2 reads YYDKDF (reference sequence). The V end lost 1 base, the J end lost 1 base, and 7 bases lay between the germline ends. This CDR3 reads CATSRVPRQETQYF. CDR3 sequence (DNA): TGTGCCACCAGCAGAGTACCGCGCCAAGAGACCCAGTACTTC.

The chain combines TRBV4-3 with TRBJ2-1; TRBD2 matches at 9 bases. V lost 1 base and J lost 3; bases outside the gene matches: 4. Germline V gene data show CDR1 as LGHNA and CDR2 as YSLEER. The CDR3 consists of 16 residues. CDR3 nucleotides: TGCGCCAGCAGCCAAGGGGCGGGGGGGCTCTACAATGAGCAGTTCTTC. Encoded protein: CASSQGAGGLYNEQFF.

The chain is built from TRBV20-1 and TRBJ2-7, with 9 bases that match TRBD2. The CDR3 runs 14 residues. In germline, CDR1 is DFQATT, CDR2 SNEGSKA (reference sequence). V trimming: 5 bases; J trimming: 2 bases; junction bases outside the gene matches: 7. The DNA of the CDR3 is TGCAGTGCTTATCTTAGCGGGAGCCCCTACGAGCAGTACGTC. It encodes CSAYLSGSPYEQYV.

V usage is TRBV20-1 and J usage is TRBJ2-7; 10 nucleotides line up with TRBD1. V dropped 0 bases and J dropped 4; count of bases not matched to a gene: 9. This CDR3 region has 16 residues. The germline V gene encodes CDR1 DFQATT and CDR2 SNEGSKA (reference sequence). The CDR3 DNA sequence: TGCAGTGCTAGAGACGCCAGGGACAGGGGCGGGTACGAGCAGTACGTC. It codes for CSARDARDRGGYEQYV.

The chain has TRBV24-1 and TRBJ2-2; no clear D gene. Germline values: CDR1 KGHDR, CDR2 SFDVKD. The length of the CDR3 is 14 residues. Trimming stripped 3 bases from V and 1 base from J, with 5 bases between. The CDR3 bases are TGTGCCACCAGTGATGGGCGGAACACCGGGGAGCTGTTTTTT. This codes for CATSDGRNTGELFF.

The CDR3 nucleotides read TGTGCCAGCAGCTTCCGGGACTTGAACTACGAGCAGTACTTC. It is translated as CASSFRDLNYEQYF. The chain combines TRBV11-2 with TRBJ2-7; TRBD2 might be the D (6 bases). There are 14 residues in the CDR3. CDR1 and CDR2 (germline): SGHAT, FQNNGV. V was clipped by 3 bases and J by 3 bases, with 12 bases between them.

The V and J genes are TRBV7-9 and TRBJ1-6, with 9 positions matching TRBD1. CDR1 is SEHNR, CDR2 FQNEAQ, per germline (reference sequence). V shed 6 bases and J 5 bases; nucleotides not matched to a gene: 5. The CDR3 length is 15 residues. Written as DNA, the CDR3 is TGTGCCAGCAGAAAGACAGGGGGGGATAATTCACCCCTCCACTTT. It translates to CASRKTGGDNSPLHF. The complete variable domain, with remaining parts taken from reference TRBV7-9 and TRBJ1-6, reads DTGVSQNPRHKITKRGQNVTFRCDPISEHNRLYWYRQTLGQGPEFLTYFQNEAQLEKSRLLSDRFSAERPKGSFSTLEIQRTEQGDSAMYLCASRKTGGDNSPLHFGNGTRLTVT.

The sample holds one count of this clonotype. The chain combines TRBV20-1 with TRBJ1-5; weak D call: TRBD1 (6 bases). Per germline, CDR1 DFQATT and CDR2 SNEGSKA (reference sequence). The V end lost 2 bases, the J end lost 7 bases, and 12 bases lay between the germline ends. CDR3 length: 13 residues. CDR3 bases: TGCAGTGCTAGACGACAGGCTGGACAGCCCCAGCATTTT. Its translation: CSARRQAGQPQHF.

J is TRBJ2-7 and V is TRBV3-1; tentative D call: TRBD1 (5 bases). Trimming shortened V by 4 bases and J by 5 bases, and 9 bases separated the two germline ends. CDR3 size: 12 residues. Germline V gene sequence: CDR1 LGHDT, CDR2 YNNKEL (reference sequence). The CDR3 region is CASSPGIDEQYF. The CDR3 coding sequence is TGTGCCAGCAGCCCAGGGATCGACGAGCAGTACTTC.

This sequence joins TRBV9 and TRBJ2-2; possibly TRBD1 for D (6 bases). CDR3 length: 15 residues. Germline CDR1 reads SGDLS; CDR2 reads YYNGEE. V lost 2 bases and J lost 4, with 12 bases in between. The CDR3 protein is CASSVSGHLTGELFF. CDR3 bases: TGTGCCAGCAGCGTTTCGGGACATCTCACCGGGGAGCTGTTTTTT.

This chain connects TRBV9 to TRBJ2-5; 7 bases match TRBD2. V was clipped by 4 bases and J by 5 bases; unmatched bases: 8. The CDR3 runs 14 residues. The V gene's germline CDR1 is SGDLS and CDR2 YYNGEE. CDR3 amino acids: CASSTGPGRETQYF. The CDR3 nucleotides read TGTGCCAGCAGCACCGGGCCCGGGAGGGAGACCCAGTACTTC.

The chain couples TRBV28 to TRBJ2-7; D call uncertain. Germline-derived CDR1 and CDR2 are MDHEN and SYDVKM. This CDR3 is built from 12 residues. V lost 4 bases to trimming and J lost 0 bases, with 4 bases between them. The CDR3 spells CASSSRSYEQYV. The DNA of the CDR3 is TGTGCCAGCAGTTCCCGCTCCTACGAGCAGTACGTC.

The V gene is TRBV25-1, the J gene TRBJ1-5, with 7 bases lining up with TRBD1. This CDR3 region has 15 residues. Trimming took 4 bases from V and 3 from J; bases not matched to a gene: 6. Germline V gene sequence: CDR1 MGHDK, CDR2 SYGVNS. The CDR3 nucleotides are TGTGCCAGCAGTGCGGGACAGATATTCAATCAGCCCCAGCATTTT. Amino acid sequence: CASSAGQIFNQPQHF. The variable domain in full, with the rest retrieved from reference TRBV25-1 and TRBJ1-5, is EADIYQTPRYLVIGTGKKITLECSQTMGHDKMYWYQQDPGMELHLIHYSYGVNSTEKGDLSSESTVSRIRTEHFPLTLESARPSHTSQYLCASSAGQIFNQPQHFGDGTRLSIL.

This rearrangement joins TRBV4-1 to TRBJ2-1, with TRBD2 matching 12 bases. The V segment lost 0 bases and the J segment 0 bases; nucleotides outside the gene matches: 6. The CDR3 loop spans 19 amino acids. Germline lookup yields CDR1 MGHRA and CDR2 YSYEKL. The DNA of the CDR3 is TGCGCCAGCAGCCAAGACCCACTAGCGGGGGGACTCTCCTACAATGAGCAGTTCTTC. Translated, it gives CASSQDPLAGGLSYNEQFF.

The chain joins TRBV29-1 to TRBJ2-7; possibly TRBD1 or TRBD2 for D (6 bases each). The CDR3 consists of 13 residues. Between the trimmed V and J ends, which lost 5 bases and 4 bases, there was a span of 15 bases. Germline-derived CDR1 and CDR2 are SQVTM and ANQGSEA. The DNA for the CDR3 is TGCAGCGTTACCCTCGGGGGCGCGTACGAGCAGTACTTC. It encodes CSVTLGGAYEQYF.

The rearrangement links TRBV7-9 to TRBJ2-3; 9 positions agree with TRBD2. In germline, CDR1 is SEHNR, CDR2 FQNEAQ (reference sequence). CDR3 length: 15 residues. V lost 3 bases and J lost 4; bases outside the gene matches: 5. The CDR3 here is CASSLTSGGADTQYF. The CDR3 DNA is TGTGCCAGCAGCTTGACTAGCGGAGGGGCAGATACGCAGTATTTT.

Only one count was recorded for this clonotype. Here the CDR3 DNA reads TGTGCCACCAGTGAGTCTTCGGGGGTCAATGAGCAGTTCTTC. Its translation is CATSESSGVNEQFF. This chain uses TRBV24-1 with TRBJ2-1; tentatively, D is TRBD2 (6 bases). The CDR3 has 14 amino acids. In germline, CDR1 is KGHDR, CDR2 SFDVKD. V lost 4 bases, J lost 6 bases, and 12 bases lay in between.

This clonotype turned up a few times. V is TRBV20-1 and J is TRBJ1-2; D gene unclear. The CDR3 loop spans 11 amino acids. Germline loops: CDR1 DFQATT, CDR2 SNEGSKA (reference sequence). The V end was cut by 3 bases, the J end by 2 bases, with 4 bases between. The CDR3 loop reads CSASPNYGYTF. CDR3 nucleotide sequence: TGCAGTGCTAGTCCCAACTATGGCTACACCTTC.

The chain couples TRBV11-2 to TRBJ1-5; D is unclear. The V gene's germline CDR1 is SGHAT and CDR2 FQNNGV. The CDR3 length is 15 residues. Trimming pared 1 base from V and 3 bases from J, leaving 10 bases between. CDR3 sequence reads: CASSLAGLLNQPQHF. The DNA of the CDR3 is TGTGCCAGCAGCTTAGCCGGGCTGCTCAATCAGCCCCAGCATTTT.

CDR3 loop: CAPRGGEGDEQFF. The CDR3 coding sequence is TGTGCCCCGCGGGGGGGGGAAGGAGATGAGCAGTTCTTC. The genes are TRBV2 and TRBJ2-1; 9 bases are shared with TRBD2. V shed 11 bases and J 8 bases; nucleotides not matched to a gene: 10. The CDR3 loop spans 13 amino acids. In germline, CDR1 is SNHLY, CDR2 FYNNEI.

This clonotype was observed a few times. The V and J genes are TRBV6-2 or TRBV6-3 and TRBJ2-7; D possibly corresponds to TRBD2 (5 bases). The length of the CDR3 is 12 residues. Germline V gene data show CDR1 as MNHEY and CDR2 as SVGEGT. V lost 5 bases and J lost 2, with 7 bases in between. CDR3 coding DNA: TGTGCCAGCAGTCGGGGAGCCTACGAGCAGTACTTC. Translation gives CASSRGAYEQYF.

The chain joins TRBV4-3 to TRBJ1-4; the match to TRBD1 covers 7 bases. V shed 1 base, J shed 0 bases, and the junction held 14 bases outside the gene matches. The CDR3 is made up of 20 amino acids. The germline V gene encodes CDR1 LGHNA and CDR2 YSLEER. CDR3 loop: CASSQGTGARSRATNEKLFF. CDR3 coding DNA: TGCGCCAGCAGCCAAGGTACAGGGGCGCGGAGCAGGGCAACTAATGAAAAACTGTTTTTT.

V is TRBV7-9 and J is TRBJ1-2; D possibly corresponds to TRBD1 (5 bases). The germline CDR1 and CDR2 sequences are SEHNR and FQNEAQ (reference sequence). The CDR3 spans 13 residues. The V end lost 6 bases, the J end lost 5 bases, and 13 bases lay between the germline ends. The CDR3 coding sequence is TGTGCCAGCAGTTTACAGGAGACTTATGGCTACACCTTC. This gives the protein CASSLQETYGYTF. Full variable domain (remainder filled in from reference TRBV7-9 and TRBJ1-2): DTGVSQNPRHKITKRGQNVTFRCDPISEHNRLYWYRQTLGQGPEFLTYFQNEAQLEKSRLLSDRFSAERPKGSFSTLEIQRTEQGDSAMYLCASSLQETYGYTFGSGTRLTVV.